The 4 T cell receptor beta chains below were found in one sample sequenced in a study of blood T cell repertoires in COVID-19. Data came from immunoSEQ multiplex PCR; TCRdb stores just in-frame clones and leaves some out. The sample records about 160,000 clones, approximately 91% being singletons. Input material: peripheral blood. These receptors all come from a man aged 18 to 30 with acute or convalescent COVID-19.

This chain joins TRBV7-6 and TRBJ2-3; TRBD2 agrees at 7 bases. Germline CDR1 and CDR2: SGHVS and FNYEAQ. The length of the CDR3 is 16 residues. The V and J ends lost 1 base and 5 bases, in that order; junction bases with no gene match: 9. The CDR3, as DNA: TGTGCCAGCAGCTTAGGTCTAGCGGAGGTAGGAGATACGCAGTATTTT. It encodes CASSLGLAEVGDTQYF.

The chain couples TRBV5-1 to TRBJ2-1; D possibly corresponds to TRBD1 (5 bases). The length of the CDR3 is 14 residues. CDR1 SGHRS and CDR2 YFSETQ come from the germline V gene. V was pared by 0 bases and J by 4 bases, with 8 bases between. The CDR3: CASSLGQGYNEQFF. In DNA form, the CDR3 reads TGCGCCAGCAGCTTGGGGCAGGGTTACAATGAGCAGTTCTTC.

The chain is built from TRBV7-9 and TRBJ1-1, with D perhaps TRBD1 (6 bases). The V and J ends lost 5 bases and 2 bases respectively, with 15 bases between them. The CDR3 length is 15 residues. Germline values: CDR1 SEHNR, CDR2 FQNEAQ (reference sequence). CDR3 nucleotides: TGTGCCAGCAGCACTACGGGGACAAGAAACACTGAAGCTTTCTTT. Residues: CASSTTGTRNTEAFF.

This chain connects TRBV2 to TRBJ1-1; tentative D call: TRBD1 (6 bases). Germline CDR1 reads SNHLY; CDR2 reads FYNNEI. This CDR3 spans 13 amino acids. V lost 4 bases and J lost 5, with 11 bases in between. This chain's CDR3 is CASSVQGWTEAFF. Written as DNA, the CDR3 is TGTGCCAGCAGTGTGCAGGGGTGGACTGAAGCTTTCTTT.